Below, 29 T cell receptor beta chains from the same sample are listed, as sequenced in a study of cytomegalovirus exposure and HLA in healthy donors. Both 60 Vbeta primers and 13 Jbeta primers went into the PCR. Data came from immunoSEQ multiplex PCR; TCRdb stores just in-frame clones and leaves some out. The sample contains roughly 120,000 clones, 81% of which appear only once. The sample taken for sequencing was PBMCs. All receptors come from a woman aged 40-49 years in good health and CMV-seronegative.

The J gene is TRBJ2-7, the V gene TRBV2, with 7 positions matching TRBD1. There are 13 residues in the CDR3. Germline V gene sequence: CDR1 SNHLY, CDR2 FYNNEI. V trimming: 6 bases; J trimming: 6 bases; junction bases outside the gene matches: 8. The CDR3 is CASRRTGSGEQYF. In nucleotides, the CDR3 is TGTGCCAGCAGGAGGACAGGTTCAGGCGAGCAGTACTTC.

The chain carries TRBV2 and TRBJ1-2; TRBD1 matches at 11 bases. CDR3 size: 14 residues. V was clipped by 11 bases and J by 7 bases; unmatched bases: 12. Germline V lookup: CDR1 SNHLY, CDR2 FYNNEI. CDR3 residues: CASVLGQGAAGYTF. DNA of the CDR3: TGTGCCTCGGTACTAGGACAGGGGGCTGCTGGCTACACCTTC.

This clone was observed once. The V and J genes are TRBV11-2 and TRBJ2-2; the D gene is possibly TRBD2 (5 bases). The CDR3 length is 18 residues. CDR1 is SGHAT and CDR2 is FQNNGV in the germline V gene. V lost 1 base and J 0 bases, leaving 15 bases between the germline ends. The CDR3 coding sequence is TGTGCCAGCAGCTTAGTGTCTAGCCGTTTACCGAACACCGGGGAGCTGTTTTTT. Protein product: CASSLVSSRLPNTGELFF.

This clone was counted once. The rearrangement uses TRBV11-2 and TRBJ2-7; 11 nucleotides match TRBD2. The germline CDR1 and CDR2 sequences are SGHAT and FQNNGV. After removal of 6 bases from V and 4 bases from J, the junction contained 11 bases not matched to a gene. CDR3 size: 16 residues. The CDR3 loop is CASRVTSGSGGYEQYF. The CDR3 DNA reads TGTGCCAGCAGGGTAACTAGCGGGAGTGGTGGGTACGAGCAGTACTTC.

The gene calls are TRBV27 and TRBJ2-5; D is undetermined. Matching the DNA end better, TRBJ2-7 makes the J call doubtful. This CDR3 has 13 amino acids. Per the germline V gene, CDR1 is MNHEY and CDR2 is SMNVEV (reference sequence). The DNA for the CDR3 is TGTGCCAGCAGTTTAGGAACGACTTACGAGCAGTACTTC. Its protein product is CASSLGTTYEQYF.

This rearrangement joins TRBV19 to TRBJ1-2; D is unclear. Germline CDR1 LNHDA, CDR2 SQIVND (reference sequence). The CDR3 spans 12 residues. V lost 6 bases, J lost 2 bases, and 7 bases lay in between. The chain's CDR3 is CASSLTNYGYTF. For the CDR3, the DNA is TGTGCCAGTAGCCTCACAAACTATGGCTACACCTTC.

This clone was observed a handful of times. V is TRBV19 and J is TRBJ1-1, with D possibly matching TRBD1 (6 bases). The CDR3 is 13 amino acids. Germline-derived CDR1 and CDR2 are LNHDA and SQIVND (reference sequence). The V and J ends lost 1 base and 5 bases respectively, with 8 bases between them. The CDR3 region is CASSIARGTEAFF. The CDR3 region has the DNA TGTGCCAGTAGTATAGCCAGGGGAACTGAAGCTTTCTTT.

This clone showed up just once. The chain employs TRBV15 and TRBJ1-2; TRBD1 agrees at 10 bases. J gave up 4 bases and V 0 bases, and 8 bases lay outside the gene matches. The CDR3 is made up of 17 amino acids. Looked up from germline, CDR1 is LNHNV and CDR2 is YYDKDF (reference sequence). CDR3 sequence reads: CATSREPRTGGGYGYTF. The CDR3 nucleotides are TGTGCCACCAGCAGAGAACCAAGGACAGGGGGAGGCTATGGCTACACCTTC.

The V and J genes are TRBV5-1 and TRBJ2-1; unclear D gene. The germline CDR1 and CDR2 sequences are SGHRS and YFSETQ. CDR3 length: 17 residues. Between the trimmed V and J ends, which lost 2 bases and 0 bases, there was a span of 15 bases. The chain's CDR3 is CASSFKIPGSSYNEQFF. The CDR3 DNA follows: TGCGCCAGCAGCTTCAAAATCCCGGGTAGCTCCTACAATGAGCAGTTCTTC. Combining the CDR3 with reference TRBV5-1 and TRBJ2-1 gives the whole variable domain KAGVTQTPRYLIKTRGQQVTLSCSPISGHRSVSWYQQTPGQGLQFLFEYFSETQRNKGNFPGRFSGRQFSNSRSEMNVSTLELGDSALYLCASSFKIPGSSYNEQFFGPGTRLTVL.

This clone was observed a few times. The CDR3 region has the DNA TGTGCCATCAGGGTGGACAGGGATTTGACTGAAGCTTTCTTT. Protein: CAIRVDRDLTEAFF. V gene TRBV10-3 combines with J gene TRBJ1-1; 8 nucleotides align to TRBD1. V dropped 6 bases and J dropped 5; count of bases not matched to a gene: 8. CDR1 and CDR2 (germline): ENHRY, SYGVKD. The CDR3 sequence is 14 residues long.

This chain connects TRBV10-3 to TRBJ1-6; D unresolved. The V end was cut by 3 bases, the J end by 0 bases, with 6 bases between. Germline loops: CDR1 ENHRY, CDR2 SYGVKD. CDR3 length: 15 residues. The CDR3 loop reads CAISDTSSYNSPLHF. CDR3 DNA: TGTGCCATCAGTGACACCAGCTCCTATAATTCACCCCTCCACTTT.

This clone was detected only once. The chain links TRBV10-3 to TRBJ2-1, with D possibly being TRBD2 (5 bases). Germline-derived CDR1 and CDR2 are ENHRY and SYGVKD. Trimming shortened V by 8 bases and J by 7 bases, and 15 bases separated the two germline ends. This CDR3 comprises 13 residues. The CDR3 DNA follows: TGTGCCATCGGGAGAGGAGCGGAGAATGAGCAGTTCTTC. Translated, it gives CAIGRGAENEQFF.

The CDR3 sequence is CASSTISGTEAFF. In DNA, the CDR3 is TGTGCCAGCAGCACAATAAGTGGCACTGAAGCTTTCTTT. The chain is built from TRBV7-2 and TRBJ1-1; D is unclear. V lost 5 bases, J lost 4 bases, and 11 bases lay in between. The CDR3 extends over 13 amino acids. The germline CDR1 and CDR2 sequences are SGHTA and FQGNSA.

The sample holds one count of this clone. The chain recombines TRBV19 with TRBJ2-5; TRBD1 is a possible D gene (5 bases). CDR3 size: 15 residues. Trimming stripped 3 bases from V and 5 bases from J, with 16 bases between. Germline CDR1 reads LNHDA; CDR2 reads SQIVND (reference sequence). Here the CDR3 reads CASSIEQAALETQYF. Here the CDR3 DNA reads TGTGCCAGTAGTATTGAACAGGCCGCTTTGGAGACCCAGTACTTC.

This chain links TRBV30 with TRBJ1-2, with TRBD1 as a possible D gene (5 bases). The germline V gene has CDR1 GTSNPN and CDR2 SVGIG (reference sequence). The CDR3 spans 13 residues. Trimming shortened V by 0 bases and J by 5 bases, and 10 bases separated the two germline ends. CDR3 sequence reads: CAWSVGGMYGYTF. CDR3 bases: TGTGCCTGGAGTGTCGGGGGAATGTATGGCTACACCTTC.

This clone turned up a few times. The CDR3: CAWERVLNSEAFF. CDR3 sequence (DNA): TGTGCCTGGGAGCGTGTACTCAACTCTGAAGCTTTCTTT. The genes are TRBV30 and TRBJ1-1; no clear D gene. Germline loops: CDR1 GTSNPN, CDR2 SVGIG (reference sequence). The CDR3 length is 13 residues. V lost 5 bases, J lost 6 bases, and 16 bases lay in between.

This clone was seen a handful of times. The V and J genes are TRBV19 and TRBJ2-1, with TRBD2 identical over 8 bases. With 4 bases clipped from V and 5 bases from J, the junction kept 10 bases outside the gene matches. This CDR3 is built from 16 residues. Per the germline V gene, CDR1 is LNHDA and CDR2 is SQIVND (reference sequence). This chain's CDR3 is CASSRAQAGGHNEQFF. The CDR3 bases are TGTGCCAGTAGTAGGGCCCAGGCGGGGGGACACAATGAGCAGTTCTTC.

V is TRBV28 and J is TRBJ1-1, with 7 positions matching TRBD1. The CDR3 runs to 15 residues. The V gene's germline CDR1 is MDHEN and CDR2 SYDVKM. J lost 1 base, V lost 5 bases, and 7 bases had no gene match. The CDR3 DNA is TGTGCCAGCAGTCTCCACAGGGGCCAGAACACTGAAGCTTTCTTT. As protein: CASSLHRGQNTEAFF. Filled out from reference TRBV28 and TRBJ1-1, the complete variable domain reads DVKVTQSSRYLVKRTGEKVFLECVQDMDHENMFWYRQDPGLGLRLIYFSYDVKMKEKGDIPEGYSVSREKKERFSLILESASTNQTSMYLCASSLHRGQNTEAFFGQGTRLTVV.

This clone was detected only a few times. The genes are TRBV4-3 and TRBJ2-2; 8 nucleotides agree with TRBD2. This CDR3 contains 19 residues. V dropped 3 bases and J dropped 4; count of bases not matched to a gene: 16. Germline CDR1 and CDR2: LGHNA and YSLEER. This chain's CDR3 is CASSHRPSLAARSTGELFF. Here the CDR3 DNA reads TGCGCCAGCAGCCACCGCCCCTCACTAGCGGCGAGGTCCACCGGGGAGCTGTTTTTT.

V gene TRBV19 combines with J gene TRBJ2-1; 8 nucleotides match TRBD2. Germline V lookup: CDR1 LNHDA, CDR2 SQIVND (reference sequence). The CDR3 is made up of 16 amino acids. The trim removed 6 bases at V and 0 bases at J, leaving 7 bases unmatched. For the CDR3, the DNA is TGTGCCAGTAGCCGTAGGACTAGCAACTCCTACAATGAGCAGTTCTTC. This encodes CASSRRTSNSYNEQFF.

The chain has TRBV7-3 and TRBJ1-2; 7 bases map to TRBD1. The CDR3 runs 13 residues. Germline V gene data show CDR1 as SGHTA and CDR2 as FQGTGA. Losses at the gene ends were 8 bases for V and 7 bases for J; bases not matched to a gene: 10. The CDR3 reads CASGDLGDSGYTF. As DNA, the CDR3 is TGTGCCAGCGGCGACTTAGGGGACAGTGGCTACACCTTC.

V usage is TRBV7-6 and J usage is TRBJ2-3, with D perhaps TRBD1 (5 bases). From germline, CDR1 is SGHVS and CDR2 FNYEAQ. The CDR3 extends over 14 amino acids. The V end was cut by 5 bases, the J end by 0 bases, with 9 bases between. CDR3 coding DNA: TGTGCCAGCAGCAGACAGTATAGCACAGATACGCAGTATTTT. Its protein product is CASSRQYSTDTQYF.

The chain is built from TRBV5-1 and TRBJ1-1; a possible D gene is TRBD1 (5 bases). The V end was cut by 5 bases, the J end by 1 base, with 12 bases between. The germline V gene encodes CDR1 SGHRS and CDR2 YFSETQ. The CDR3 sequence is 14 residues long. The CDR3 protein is CASRVTVQNTEAFF. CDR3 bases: TGCGCCAGCAGGGTGACAGTCCAGAACACTGAAGCTTTCTTT. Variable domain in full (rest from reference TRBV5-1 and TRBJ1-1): KAGVTQTPRYLIKTRGQQVTLSCSPISGHRSVSWYQQTPGQGLQFLFEYFSETQRNKGNFPGRFSGRQFSNSRSEMNVSTLELGDSALYLCASRVTVQNTEAFFGQGTRLTVV.

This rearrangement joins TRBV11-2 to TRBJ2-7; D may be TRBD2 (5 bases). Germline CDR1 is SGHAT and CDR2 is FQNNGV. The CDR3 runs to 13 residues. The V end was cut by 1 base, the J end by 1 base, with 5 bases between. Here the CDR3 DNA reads TGTGCCAGCAGCTTAGGAGGGTCCTACGAGCAGTACTTC. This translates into CASSLGGSYEQYF.

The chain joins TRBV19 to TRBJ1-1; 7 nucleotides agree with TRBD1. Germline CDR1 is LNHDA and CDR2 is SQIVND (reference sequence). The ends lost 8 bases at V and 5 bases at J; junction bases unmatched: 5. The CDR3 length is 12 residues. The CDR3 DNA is TGTGCCAGTGGAAGGGGGCTTACTGAAGCTTTCTTT. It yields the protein CASGRGLTEAFF. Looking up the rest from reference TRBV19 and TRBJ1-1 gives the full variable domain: DGGITQSPKYLFRKEGQNVTLSCEQNLNHDAMYWYRQDPGQGLRLIYYSQIVNDFQKGDIAEGYSVSREKKESFPLTVTSAQKNPTAFYLCASGRGLTEAFFGQGTRLTVV.

This CDR3 is CASRLGQGGPENTGELFF. The CDR3 DNA reads as TGTGCAAGTCGCTTAGGACAGGGGGGGCCCGAGAACACCGGGGAGCTGTTTTTT. The genes are TRBV12-2 and TRBJ2-2; the table's D call of TRBD1 was not tested on the DNA. TRBV12-2 constitutes a pseudogene. The CDR3 has 18 amino acids.

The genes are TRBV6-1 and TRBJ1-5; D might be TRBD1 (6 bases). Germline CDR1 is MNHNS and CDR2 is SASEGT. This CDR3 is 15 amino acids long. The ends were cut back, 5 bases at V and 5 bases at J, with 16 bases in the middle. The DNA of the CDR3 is TGTGCCAGCAGTAAAGGAGGGGACAATTATCAGCCCCAGCATTTT. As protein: CASSKGGDNYQPQHF.

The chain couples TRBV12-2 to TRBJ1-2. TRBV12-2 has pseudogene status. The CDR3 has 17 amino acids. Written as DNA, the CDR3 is TGTGCAAGTCGCCCTACTAGGGGGGGGCGAGAGGCCTATGGCTACACCTTC. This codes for CASRPTRGGREAYGYTF.

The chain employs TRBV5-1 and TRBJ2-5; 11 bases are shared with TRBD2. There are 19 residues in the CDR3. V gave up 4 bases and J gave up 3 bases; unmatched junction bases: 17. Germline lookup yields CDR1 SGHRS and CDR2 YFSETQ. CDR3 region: CASSRRQEPGLAVEETQYF. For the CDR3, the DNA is TGCGCCAGCAGCCGTAGGCAGGAGCCGGGACTAGCGGTCGAAGAGACCCAGTACTTC.